The 14 T cell receptor beta chains below were found in one sample sequenced in a study of neurological immune-mediated disorders. TCRdb re-analysed the 5' RACE reads in MiXCR, keeping a single row per CDR3 protein. In the table there are 75,000 to 85,000 distinct CDR3 sequences, over 15% of which are singletons. The sequencing input was PBMCs. These receptors were obtained from a middle-aged woman in good health.

There are many counts of this clonotype. V and J are TRBV6-5 and TRBJ2-5; possibly TRBD1 or TRBD2 for D (5 bases each). V was cut by 4 bases and J by 5 bases, with 14 bases left in between. Germline V gene data show CDR1 as MNHEY and CDR2 as SVGAGI. The CDR3 consists of 14 residues. The DNA of the CDR3 is TGTGCCAGCAGTTTTCGGGACGTACGGGAGACCCAGTACTTC. Amino acid sequence: CASSFRDVRETQYF.

In its sample, this clonotype was seen many times. This rearrangement joins TRBV20-1 to TRBJ2-7, with D possibly matching TRBD2 (5 bases). The CDR3 consists of 13 residues. V lost 5 bases to trimming and J lost 2 bases, with 13 bases between them. Germline loops: CDR1 DFQATT, CDR2 SNEGSKA (reference sequence). CDR3 loop: CSAATMPPYEQYF. In DNA form, the CDR3 reads TGCAGTGCTGCGACTATGCCGCCCTACGAGCAGTACTTC.

This clonotype was recorded many times. CDR3 sequence reads: CASSPSRRHPDRGRVTRYEQYV. CDR3 nucleotide sequence: TGTGCCAGCAGTCCCTCCCGGAGACACCCGGACAGGGGGCGCGTTACCCGATACGAGCAGTACGTC. V usage is TRBV12-3 or TRBV12-4 and J usage is TRBJ2-7; 11 bases are a match to TRBD1. V shed 5 bases and J 4 bases; nucleotides not matched to a gene: 28. This CDR3 has 22 residues.

This clonotype came up many times. The rearrangement joins TRBV20-1 to TRBJ2-1; 7 nucleotides line up with TRBD2. The CDR3 is made up of 15 amino acids. The V and J ends lost 5 bases and 0 bases, in that order; junction bases with no gene match: 7. In germline, CDR1 is DFQATT, CDR2 SNEGSKA (reference sequence). CDR3 protein: CSAGAGVSSYNEQFF. DNA for the CDR3: TGCAGTGCTGGGGCGGGGGTGAGCTCCTACAATGAGCAGTTCTTC.

Note on this clonotype: A much larger clone differs by one base, so this may be a read error. The rearrangement uses TRBV12-3 or TRBV12-4 and TRBJ1-2, with 7 bases lining up with TRBD1. The CDR3 runs to 14 residues. CDR3 loop: CASTKGATNYGYNF. DNA for the CDR3: TGTGCCAGCACCAAGGGGGCTACTAACTATGGCTACAACTTC.

This clonotype was counted at least ten times. V and J are TRBV29-1 and TRBJ2-3; D is unresolved. The germline V and J ends were trimmed by 6 bases and 5 bases, with 6 bases remaining between them. CDR1 is SQVTM, CDR2 ANQGSEA, per germline. The CDR3 runs to 10 residues. The DNA of the CDR3 is TGCAGCGTACGGATAGATACGCAGTATTTT. Protein: CSVRIDTQYF.

This clonotype came up many times. The gene calls are TRBV4-1 and TRBJ1-2, with 9 bases identical to TRBD1. The V segment lost 0 bases and the J segment 1 base; nucleotides outside the gene matches: 9. Germline CDR1 reads MGHRA; CDR2 reads YSYEKL. This CDR3 comprises 18 residues. The CDR3 coding sequence is TGCGCCAGCAGCCAAGATCGGGGACAGGGTATCCTTAACTATGGCTACACCTTC. As protein: CASSQDRGQGILNYGYTF.

The chain employs TRBV7-2 and TRBJ2-3; TRBD2 aligns across 16 bases. Looked up from germline, CDR1 is SGHTA and CDR2 is FQGNSA. The CDR3 length is 17 residues. Trimming took 5 bases from V and 4 from J; bases not matched to a gene: 6. In DNA, the CDR3 is TGTGCCAGCAGCCGGGGACTAGCGGGAGGGCCCTCAGATACGCAGTATTTT. It encodes CASSRGLAGGPSDTQYF.

This clonotype was counted at least ten times. The gene calls are TRBV5-1 and TRBJ2-6, with 7 bases matching TRBD1. Per germline, CDR1 SGHRS and CDR2 YFSETQ. The CDR3 contains 19 residues. V was clipped by 4 bases and J by 0 bases; unmatched bases: 13. In nucleotides, the CDR3 is TGCGCCAGCAGCCCTTACAGGGGTTTGGGCCTCTCTGGGGCCAACGTCCTGACTTTC. Translation gives CASSPYRGLGLSGANVLTF.

This clonotype came up many times. This chain links TRBV6-5 with TRBJ2-3, with D possibly called TRBD1 or TRBD2 (5 bases each). Germline values: CDR1 MNHEY, CDR2 SVGAGI. The CDR3 extends over 14 amino acids. Trimming cost V 2 bases and J 4 bases, with 10 bases left between them. The DNA for the CDR3 is TGTGCCAGCAGTTACCGGGACCTTCCAGATACGCAGTATTTT. It encodes CASSYRDLPDTQYF.

The table lists this clonotype with a few counts. The J gene is TRBJ1-3, the V gene TRBV5-6; TRBD1 is a possible D gene (6 bases). The CDR3 contains 14 residues. CDR1 is SGHDT, CDR2 YYEEEE, per germline. With 3 bases removed from V and 4 bases from J, the gap between germline ends came to 11 bases. The CDR3 spells CASSSTGLGNTIYF. Here the CDR3 DNA reads TGTGCCAGCAGCTCCACAGGGCTCGGAAACACCATATATTTT.

This clonotype was observed many times. The chain is built from TRBV9 and TRBJ1-1; 7 positions match TRBD1. CDR3 length: 12 residues. CDR1 and CDR2 (germline): SGDLS, YYNGEE. The V and J ends lost 3 bases and 10 bases, in that order; junction bases with no gene match: 6. The CDR3 spells CASSAWTGGAFF. In nucleotides, the CDR3 is TGTGCCAGCAGCGCGTGGACAGGCGGAGCTTTCTTT.

This clonotype was seen ten or more times. The chain carries TRBV29-1 and TRBJ1-1, with no clear D. Germline V gene data show CDR1 as SQVTM and CDR2 as ANQGSEA. The CDR3 loop spans 10 amino acids. Trimming stripped 7 bases from V and 3 bases from J, with 6 bases between. The CDR3, as DNA: TGCAGCGCGGCAGACACTGAAGCTTTCTTT. Its translation: CSAADTEAFF.

This clonotype has just a few counts. The chain recombines TRBV6-2 or TRBV6-3 with TRBJ2-1; weak D call: TRBD2 (6 bases). Per the germline V gene, CDR1 is MNHEY and CDR2 is SVGEGT. The V and J ends lost 0 bases and 12 bases respectively, with 6 bases between them. CDR3 size: 11 residues. For the CDR3, the DNA is TGTGCCAGCAGTTACTCGGGAGGGCAGTTCTTC. This encodes CASSYSGGQFF.